This T cell receptor (beta chain) derives from a study of Graves' ophthalmopathy and Graves' hyperthyroidism. Amplified TCR beta CDR3 regions were obtained using RNA transcripts as template. First-round RT-PCR relied on HTBI primers, and a second-round multiplex PCR came next. TCRdb re-called the multiplex PCR reads through MiXCR, storing one row per CDR3 protein. The table shows more than 1,000,000 distinct CDR3 sequences, with about 35% occurring only once. Germline CDR1 SGHVS, CDR2 FNYEAQ. The trim removed 0 bases at V and 5 bases at J, leaving 3 bases unmatched. The CDR3 runs 16 residues. As concerns this clonotype: Being one base from a much bigger clone, this may be a read error. Since no conserved phenylalanine or tryptophan closes the CDR3, a read error is the likely cause.

The clonotype originates from an adult man with Graves' hyperthyroidism. The chain recombines TRBV7-6 with TRBJ1-6; 8 bases are shared with TRBD1. Sequenced sample: peripheral blood or thyroid tissue (not recorded which). The CDR3 sequence is CASSLAPTGDNSPLHL. The DNA for the CDR3 is TGTGCCAGCAGCTTAGCACCGACAGGGGATAATTCACCCCTCCACCTT.